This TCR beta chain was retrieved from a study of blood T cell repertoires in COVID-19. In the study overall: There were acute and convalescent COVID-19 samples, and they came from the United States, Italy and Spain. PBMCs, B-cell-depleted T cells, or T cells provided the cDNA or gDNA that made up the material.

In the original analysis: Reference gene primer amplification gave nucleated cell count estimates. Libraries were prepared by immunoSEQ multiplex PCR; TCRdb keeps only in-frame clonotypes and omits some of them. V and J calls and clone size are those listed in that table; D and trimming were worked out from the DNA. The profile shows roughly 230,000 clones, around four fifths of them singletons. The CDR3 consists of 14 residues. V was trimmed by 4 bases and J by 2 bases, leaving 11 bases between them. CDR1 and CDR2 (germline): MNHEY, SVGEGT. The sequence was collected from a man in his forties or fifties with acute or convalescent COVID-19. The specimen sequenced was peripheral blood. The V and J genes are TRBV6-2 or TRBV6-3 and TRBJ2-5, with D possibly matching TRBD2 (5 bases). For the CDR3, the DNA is TGTGCCAGCAGTTTCGTGGACTTGCAAGAGACCCAGTACTTC. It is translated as CASSFVDLQETQYF.